This T cell receptor beta chain is from a study of radiation and T cells in renal cell carcinoma. Trimming took off 4 bases at V and 7 bases at J, with 20 bases between the two ends. Germline loops: CDR1 GTSNPN, CDR2 SVGIG (reference sequence). This CDR3 has 15 residues. Study results and limitations: Intratumoral heterogeneity was not captured in these approximately 1 g regions. Irradiated tumors had higher TCR clonality than control tumors.

Using immunoSEQ multiplex PCR, the repertoire was profiled, and TCRdb retains in-frame clones only, with some absent. The sample carries approximately 25,000 clones, around half recorded once. As to this clone: The target antigen is unknown.

Treatment reported: treatment-naive control, cytoreductive nephrectomy. Treatment-naive patients without radiation supplied the control tumors at nephrectomy. The tumor was a clear cell renal cell carcinoma. The TCR originated in a human donor with renal cell carcinoma. Sequenced here: tumor tissue, sampled from a patient whose treatment was nephrectomy without radiotherapy. This chain joins TRBV30 and TRBJ2-1, with D perhaps TRBD1 or TRBD2 (6 bases each). The CDR3 DNA is TGTGCCTGGAAGGGTGAGGGACTCCAGGGGAATGAGCAGTTCTTC. This codes for CAWKGEGLQGNEQFF.